These 9 T cell receptor beta chains share one sample of origin, sequenced in a study of cytomegalovirus exposure and HLA in healthy donors. PCR amplification relied on 60 Vbeta primers (plus 13 Jbeta primers). Some clones are missing from TCRdb's copy, which holds only in-frame ones; the method was immunoSEQ multiplex PCR. The sample lists about 120,000 clones; about 60% were seen once. The sample taken for sequencing was PBMCs. These receptors came from a man aged 35-49 years in good health and CMV-seropositive.

This clone was seen only a few times. V gene TRBV4-1 combines with J gene TRBJ2-1, with 12 bases identical to TRBD2. This CDR3 has 14 residues. Germline CDR1 and CDR2: MGHRA and YSYEKL. The junction had 3 bases not matched to a gene; V was cut back by 1 base and J by 11 bases. CDR3 bases: TGCGCCAGCAGCCAAGTTGGACTAGCGGGGAAGCAGTTCTTC. Translated, it gives CASSQVGLAGKQFF.

The chain is built from TRBV7-2 and TRBJ2-7; the D gene is possibly TRBD2 (6 bases). The CDR3 is made up of 13 amino acids. V gave up 5 bases and J gave up 7 bases, with 15 bases separating them. Germline CDR1 reads SGHTA; CDR2 reads FQGNSA. The DNA of the CDR3 is TGTGCCAGCAGCCTGAGAGGGGCGGGGGAGCAGTACTTC. This encodes CASSLRGAGEQYF.

This clone was seen a few times. The genes are TRBV27 and TRBJ1-4, with D perhaps TRBD1 (5 bases). The CDR3 is made up of 15 amino acids. From germline, CDR1 is MNHEY and CDR2 SMNVEV (reference sequence). Trimming took off 4 bases at V and 8 bases at J, with 17 bases between the two ends. In DNA, the CDR3 is TGTGCCAGCAGTTCCGGCAGTACAGGAGGGGAAAAACTGTTTTTT. This encodes CASSSGSTGGEKLFF.

The rearrangement uses TRBV4-1 and TRBJ1-2; 11 nucleotides match TRBD1. The ends lost 3 bases at V and 7 bases at J; junction bases unmatched: 13. The CDR3 loop spans 17 amino acids. Germline V gene lookup returns CDR1 MGHRA and CDR2 YSYEKL. The CDR3 protein is CASSHSSGQGVIFGYTF. CDR3 in DNA: TGCGCCAGCAGCCATAGCTCGGGACAGGGGGTAATCTTTGGCTACACCTTC.

This clone showed up just once. The chain joins TRBV4-1 to TRBJ2-5, with D possibly matching TRBD2 (5 bases). CDR1 MGHRA and CDR2 YSYEKL come from the germline V gene. The CDR3 loop spans 16 amino acids. The ends were cut back, 4 bases at V and 2 bases at J, with 17 bases in the middle. CDR3 coding DNA: TGCGCCAGCAGCCCCTCCGGAATTAGCGCACAAGAGACCCAGTACTTC. Translated, it gives CASSPSGISAQETQYF.

This chain uses TRBV7-2 with TRBJ1-6; 9 nucleotides match TRBD1. The CDR3 has 15 amino acids. The V gene's germline CDR1 is SGHTA and CDR2 FQGNSA. The V and J ends lost 6 bases and 9 bases, in that order; junction bases with no gene match: 9. The CDR3 coding sequence is TGTGCCAGCAGGTTCGGGGACAGGGAAGGTTCACCCCTCCACTTT. It codes for CASRFGDREGSPLHF.

The rearrangement uses TRBV11-3 and TRBJ2-1; tentatively, D is TRBD1 (6 bases). V shed 6 bases and J shed 4 bases, with 10 bases lying between them. The CDR3 is 13 residues long. Germline assignment: CDR1 SGHNT and CDR2 YENEEA. This CDR3 reads CASSEQGYNEQFF. Written as DNA, the CDR3 is TGTGCCAGCAGTGAACAGGGATACAATGAGCAGTTCTTC.

The chain has TRBV29-1 and TRBJ2-3; TRBD2 is a possible D gene (6 bases). V lost 3 bases and J 5 bases, leaving 24 bases between the germline ends. Germline lookup yields CDR1 SQVTM and CDR2 ANQGSEA. This CDR3 has 17 amino acids. CDR3 nucleotide sequence: TGCAGCGTTGATTCGTCCGCTAGCGCCCGGGTGGTAGATACGCAGTATTTT. Amino acids: CSVDSSASARVVDTQYF.

This clone was seen only a few times. The chain combines TRBV7-9 with TRBJ2-3; D might be TRBD1 (5 bases). The CDR3 is made up of 16 amino acids. V lost 5 bases and J 0 bases, leaving 15 bases between the germline ends. Germline values: CDR1 SEHNR, CDR2 FQNEAQ (reference sequence). The CDR3 loop reads CASSPRGGSSTDTQYF. The CDR3 bases are TGTGCCAGCAGCCCTAGGGGCGGCTCTAGCACAGATACGCAGTATTTT. Full variable domain (remainder filled in from reference TRBV7-9 and TRBJ2-3): DTGVSQNPRHKITKRGQNVTFRCDPISEHNRLYWYRQTLGQGPEFLTYFQNEAQLEKSRLLSDRFSAERPKGSFSTLEIQRTEQGDSAMYLCASSPRGGSSTDTQYFGPGTRLTVL.